Presented here are 30 T cell receptor beta chains from one specimen sequenced in a study of T cells in Graves' hyperthyroidism and ophthalmopathy. Amplification of TCR beta CDR3 regions was performed using RNA transcripts as template. The HTBI primer set served for first-round RT-PCR of the TCR CDR3. In TCRdb, the multiplex PCR reads were re-called with MiXCR into one record per CDR3 protein. The sample includes under 700,000 distinct CDR3 sequences, more than 45% of them seen just once. Sequenced material: peripheral blood or thyroid tissue (not recorded which). These receptors came from a woman aged 18-35 years with Graves' hyperthyroidism.

The chain recombines TRBV10-3 with TRBJ2-2; a weak D match, TRBD1 (5 bases). V was trimmed by 2 bases and J by 1 base, leaving 5 bases between them. Germline loops: CDR1 ENHRY, CDR2 SYGVKD. The CDR3 contains 14 residues. The DNA for the CDR3 is TGTGCCATCAGTGAGACAGGGAACACCGGGGAGCTGTTTTTT. Encoded protein: CAISETGNTGELFF.

This chain links TRBV5-1 with TRBJ2-5; no clear D. With 3 bases removed from V and 1 base from J, the gap between germline ends came to 13 bases. CDR3 length: 15 residues. CDR1 is SGHRS and CDR2 is YFSETQ in the germline V gene. For the CDR3, the DNA is TGCGCCAGCAGCTCTCGAGGTCAGCTCCAAGAGACCCAGTACTTC. Translated, it gives CASSSRGQLQETQYF.

This clonotype was counted at least ten times. The V call is TRBV29-1, the J call TRBJ1-2; D uncertain. This CDR3 is 12 amino acids long. CDR1 is SQVTM, CDR2 ANQGSEA, per germline. V was clipped by 5 bases and J by 7 bases, with 14 bases between them. CDR3: CSVLNQNRGYTF. CDR3 nucleotides: TGCAGCGTTTTAAACCAAAACCGTGGCTACACCTTC.

There are a few counts of this clonotype. The genes are TRBV20-1 and TRBJ1-1; D unclear. Germline CDR1 and CDR2: DFQATT and SNEGSKA (reference sequence). Deletions cut 5 bases from V and 3 bases from J, with 13 bases between. The CDR3 runs 13 residues. CDR3: CSAPLGRDTEAFF. CDR3 coding DNA: TGCAGTGCTCCCCTAGGACGGGACACTGAAGCTTTCTTT.

Note on this clonotype: This may be a read error, as it is one base from a much larger clone. V gene TRBV7-2 combines with J gene TRBJ1-5; D may be TRBD1 (6 bases). The CDR3 runs 13 residues. CDR1 is SGHTA, CDR2 FQGNSA, per germline. The V gene lost 1 base and the J gene lost 10 bases, with 11 bases spanning the gap. The chain's CDR3 is CASSLGQANPQHF. The CDR3, as DNA: TGTGCCAGCAGCTTAGGACAGGCGAACCCCCAGCATTTT.

There are a few counts of this clonotype. The chain links TRBV7-9 to TRBJ1-6; D is undetermined. The CDR3 has 15 amino acids. Germline V gene lookup returns CDR1 SEHNR and CDR2 FQNEAQ (reference sequence). Trimming cost V 3 bases and J 8 bases, with 14 bases left between them. The CDR3 DNA reads TGTGCCAGCAGCTTGTGGGAATTTAGGTATTCACCCCTCCACTTT. This gives the protein CASSLWEFRYSPLHF.

This clonotype was seen only a few times. The chain combines TRBV29-1 with TRBJ1-2; D may be TRBD1 (6 bases). The germline V gene encodes CDR1 SQVTM and CDR2 ANQGSEA. Trimming cost V 6 bases and J 4 bases, with 9 bases left between them. This CDR3 has 11 amino acids. CDR3 coding DNA: TGCAGCGTCGCGGACAGCTATGGCTACACCTTC. Translating it yields CSVADSYGYTF.

Turning to this clonotype: Compared with germline, one end of the junction differs, possibly owing to a read error. The rearrangement uses TRBV9 and TRBJ2-7; D may match TRBD1 or TRBD2 (5 bases each). CDR1 and CDR2 (germline): SGDLS, YYNGEE. The CDR3 is 14 residues long. CDR3 amino acids: CASSQVGTPDEQYF. In nucleotides, the CDR3 is TGCGCCAGCAGCCAGGTTGGGACGCCGGACGAGCAGTACTTC.

The rearrangement joins TRBV10-3 to TRBJ2-5; 8 nucleotides match TRBD2. This CDR3 is 13 amino acids long. Germline trimming cut 8 bases from V and 4 bases from J; bases unmatched to any gene: 6. Germline-derived CDR1 and CDR2 are ENHRY and SYGVKD. CDR3 DNA: TGTGCCATCGCGGGAGGAGCTGCAGAGACCCAGTACTTC. It specifies CAIAGGAAETQYF.

This clonotype was detected only a few times. The junction shows a germline mismatch at one end, possibly a read error. This chain connects TRBV10-3 to TRBJ2-5; D possibly matches TRBD1 or TRBD2 (6 bases each). From germline, CDR1 is ENHRY and CDR2 SYGVKD. CDR3 length equals 15 residues. The CDR3 loop reads CASSFAGRGGETQYF. The DNA of the CDR3 is TGTGCCAGCAGTTTTGCCGGCAGGGGAGGCGAGACCCAGTACTTC.

This chain connects TRBV7-9 to TRBJ1-2, with TRBD1 identical over 7 bases. Germline CDR1 SEHNR, CDR2 FQNEAQ (reference sequence). V trimming: 4 bases; J trimming: 7 bases; junction bases outside the gene matches: 6. This CDR3 is built from 13 residues. The CDR3 nucleotides are TGTGCCAGCAGCTACGACAGGGAAGGTGGCTACACCTTC. It codes for CASSYDREGGYTF.

This clonotype is a singleton in its sample. A much more abundant neighbour one base away suggests this may be a read error. The V and J genes are TRBV29-1 and TRBJ1-1, with TRBD1 as a possible D gene (6 bases). With 6 bases removed from V and 10 bases from J, the gap between germline ends came to 15 bases. The CDR3 consists of 11 residues. CDR1 and CDR2 from the germline V gene are SQVTM and ANQGSEA. CDR3 protein: CSVSRQGRAFF. The CDR3 DNA follows: TGCAGCGTGTCCCGTCAGGGGAGAGCTTTCTTT.

This clonotype was picked up one time. This clone may be a read error of a much larger clone one base away. This sequence joins TRBV5-1 and TRBJ1-6, with 9 bases that match TRBD1. The germline V gene has CDR1 SGHRS and CDR2 YFSETQ. The CDR3 spans 14 residues. The CDR3 here is CASSLDRGRSPFHF. The CDR3 nucleotides read TGCGCCAGCAGCTTGGACAGGGGGCGTTCACCCTTCCACTTT.

The CDR3 region has the DNA TGTGCCAGCAGCTTAGGTTGGAGGGGACAGGTCAACTCTGGAAACACCATATATTTT. This translates into CASSLGWRGQVNSGNTIYF. The chain joins TRBV7-6 to TRBJ1-3, with 8 bases matching TRBD1. The CDR3 consists of 19 residues. V gave up 1 base and J gave up 0 bases; unmatched junction bases: 11. Germline V gives CDR1 SGHVS, CDR2 FNYEAQ. Filled out from reference TRBV7-6 and TRBJ1-3, the complete variable domain reads GAGVSQSPRYKVTKRGQDVALRCDPISGHVSLYWYRQALGQGPEFLTYFNYEAQQDKSGLPNDRFSAERPEGSISTLTIQRTEQRDSAMYRCASSLGWRGQVNSGNTIYFGEGSWLTVV.

The chain recombines TRBV10-3 with TRBJ1-3, with 8 bases identical to TRBD1. The CDR3 runs 15 residues. The V gene end was trimmed by 3 bases and the J gene end by 4 bases; junction bases not matched to a gene: 5. The germline gives CDR1 ENHRY, CDR2 SYGVKD. CDR3: CAISDLRGRGNTIYF. As DNA, the CDR3 is TGTGCCATCAGTGACCTCAGGGGGCGAGGAAACACCATATATTTT.

This chain joins TRBV7-9 and TRBJ2-7; 9 bases are a match to TRBD1. This CDR3 is 16 amino acids long. The junction had 13 bases not matched to a gene; V was cut back by 5 bases and J by 5 bases. Germline V gives CDR1 SEHNR, CDR2 FQNEAQ (reference sequence). CDR3 region: CASSQLRDRERNEQYF. The CDR3 coding sequence is TGTGCCAGCAGCCAACTCCGGGACAGGGAACGTAACGAGCAGTACTTC.

Many counts were recorded for this clonotype. CDR3 DNA: TGTGCCAGCAGCGTAGGCGGGAGTGGCTACGAGCAGTACTTC. Residues: CASSVGGSGYEQYF. This chain joins TRBV9 and TRBJ2-7; 7 bases align to TRBD2. This CDR3 spans 14 amino acids. CDR1 and CDR2 (germline): SGDLS, YYNGEE. J lost 3 bases, V lost 0 bases, and 3 bases had no gene match.

On this clonotype: Because it lacks the conserved phenylalanine or tryptophan at the end, this CDR3 is likely a read error. The chain recombines TRBV7-4 with TRBJ1-1; TRBD1 agrees at 7 bases. Per germline, CDR1 SGHVT and CDR2 SQSDAQ. The CDR3 is made up of 15 amino acids. V shed 0 bases and J 11 bases; nucleotides not matched to a gene: 12. The CDR3 protein is CASSLAAPGTETAFL. In DNA, the CDR3 is TGTGCCAGCAGCTTAGCCGCCCCCGGGACAGAAACTGCTTTCCTT.

This chain uses TRBV7-9 with TRBJ1-2; D gene ambiguous. The germline V gene encodes CDR1 SEHNR and CDR2 FQNEAQ (reference sequence). V lost 3 bases, J lost 4 bases, and 15 bases lay in between. The CDR3 contains 15 residues. DNA of the CDR3: TGTGCCAGCAGCTTCGGGTCTCCGGGTGTCTATGGCTACACCTTC. As protein: CASSFGSPGVYGYTF. Full variable domain (missing parts from reference TRBV7-9 and TRBJ1-2): DTGVSQNPRHKITKRGQNVTFRCDPISEHNRLYWYRQTLGQGPEFLTYFQNEAQLEKSRLLSDRFSAERPKGSFSTLEIQRTEQGDSAMYLCASSFGSPGVYGYTFGSGTRLTVV.

This clonotype came up many times. V is TRBV7-9 and J is TRBJ2-7, with 10 nucleotides matching TRBD1. Germline V gene data show CDR1 as SEHNR and CDR2 as FQNEAQ (reference sequence). Trimming took 5 bases from V and 3 from J; bases not matched to a gene: 4. CDR3 length: 14 amino acids. The DNA of the CDR3 is TGTGCCAGCAGCGACGGGACAGGGGTCTACGAGCAGTACTTC. This translates into CASSDGTGVYEQYF.

Note on this clonotype: The junction differs from germline at one of its ends, possibly a read error. The chain employs TRBV29-1 and TRBJ1-5; 8 nucleotides align to TRBD1. Germline CDR1 reads SQVTM; CDR2 reads ANQGSEA. CDR3 length: 15 residues. CDR3 sequence: CSVSTGTGPDQPQHF. The CDR3 DNA sequence: TGCAGCGTATCGACCGGGACAGGCCCAGATCAACCCCAGCATTTT.

Remarks on this clonotype: This sequence may be a read error, since a much larger clone differs from it by one base. The chain joins TRBV2 to TRBJ2-7; D might be TRBD2 (6 bases). This CDR3 has 12 residues. CDR1 SNHLY and CDR2 FYNNEI come from the germline V gene. The CDR3 reads CASRGLSYELYF. As DNA, the CDR3 is TGTGCCAGCAGGGGACTTTCCTACGAGCTGTACTTC. The complete variable domain, with remaining parts taken from reference TRBV2 and TRBJ2-7, reads EPEVTQTPSHQVTQMGQEVILRCVPISNHLYFYWYRQILGQKVEFLVSFYNNEISEKSEIFDDQFSVERPDGSNFTLKIRSTKLEDSAMYFCASRGLSYELYFGPGTRLTVT.

This clonotype was seen only a few times. The junction departs from germline at one end; a sequencing error may be responsible. The chain employs TRBV12-3 or TRBV12-4 and TRBJ1-2; tentatively, D is TRBD1 (5 bases). The CDR3 runs 11 residues. In DNA form, the CDR3 reads TGTGCCAGCAGTCAAGTCGGTGCCACAGGATTC. Its protein product is CASSQVGATGF.

This clonotype was seen only once. The chain recombines TRBV24-1 with TRBJ1-1, with TRBD1 matching over 8 bases. Germline trimming cut 5 bases from V and 4 bases from J; bases unmatched to any gene: 5. Germline V gene data show CDR1 as KGHDR and CDR2 as SFDVKD. The CDR3 is 14 amino acids. The CDR3: CATSGITGGTEAFF. Written as DNA, the CDR3 is TGTGCCACCAGTGGGATAACAGGGGGCACTGAAGCTTTCTTT.

The chain couples TRBV25-1 to TRBJ1-2, with D tentatively TRBD1 (5 bases). The germline V gene encodes CDR1 MGHDK and CDR2 SYGVNS. CDR3 size: 14 residues. V was pared by 8 bases and J by 8 bases, with 21 bases between. CDR3 nucleotide sequence: TGTGCCAGCTCACCACCCCCGGGGGTAGGAGGCTACACCTTC. The encoded protein is CASSPPPGVGGYTF.

The rearrangement uses TRBV6-1 and TRBJ1-4; D unresolved. Trimming took 5 bases from V and 10 from J, leaving 17 bases between them. CDR1 MNHNS and CDR2 SASEGT come from the germline V gene. This CDR3 has 14 amino acids. The CDR3, as DNA: TGTGCCAGCAGTCAGAGTTATTTGGACGGAAAACTGTTTTTT. Its protein is CASSQSYLDGKLFF.

The rearrangement links TRBV25-1 to TRBJ1-1; D uncertain. CDR1 MGHDK and CDR2 SYGVNS come from the germline V gene. The V gene lost 4 bases and the J gene lost 1 base, with 13 bases spanning the gap. The CDR3 covers 15 residues. The CDR3 here is CASSARDRPNTEAFF. The CDR3 nucleotides are TGTGCCAGCAGTGCTAGAGATCGCCCGAACACTGAAGCTTTCTTT. The full variable domain, with the rest looked up from reference TRBV25-1 and TRBJ1-1, is EADIYQTPRYLVIGTGKKITLECSQTMGHDKMYWYQQDPGMELHLIHYSYGVNSTEKGDLSSESTVSRIRTEHFPLTLESARPSHTSQYLCASSARDRPNTEAFFGQGTRLTVV.

This clonotype was found many times. The V and J genes are TRBV24-1 and TRBJ1-5; 7 nucleotides align to TRBD1. CDR1 is KGHDR, CDR2 SFDVKD, per germline. The CDR3 is 15 amino acids. V lost 5 bases, J lost 4 bases, and 7 bases stayed unmatched. The CDR3 loop is CATSALDRLNQPQHF. The DNA of the CDR3 is TGTGCCACCAGTGCCCTGGACAGGTTAAATCAGCCCCAGCATTTT.

In this sample, this clonotype turned up a few times. Here the CDR3 DNA reads TGTGCCAGCAGTGAAGTACTAGCGGGAGTCCATGAGCAGTTCTTC. Its translation is CASSEVLAGVHEQFF. The rearrangement joins TRBV25-1 to TRBJ2-1, with 11 bases that match TRBD2. In germline, CDR1 is MGHDK, CDR2 SYGVNS. The J segment lost 8 bases and the V segment lost 2 bases, leaving 5 bases of the junction unmatched. The CDR3 is 15 amino acids.

The rearrangement joins TRBV25-1 to TRBJ1-2, with D unresolved. The germline V gene has CDR1 MGHDK and CDR2 SYGVNS. CDR3 length: 16 amino acids. Trimming removed 6 bases at V and 0 bases at J, with 17 bases between. CDR3 protein: CASRERGRISNYGYTF. CDR3 nucleotide sequence: TGTGCCAGCAGGGAGCGTGGACGGATCTCTAACTATGGCTACACCTTC.